This is a list of T cell receptor beta chains from one sample in a study of blood T cells in healthy people across ages. TCRdb redid the calling of the 5' RACE reads with MiXCR, one entry per CDR3 protein. The table includes hundreds of thousands of distinct CDR3 sequences, roughly 53% detected once. Sequences were obtained from blood. The receptors derive from a man aged 55 to 70 in good health. The CDR3 runs from the conserved cysteine through the conserved F or W. The order of the fields is CDR3 protein, CDR3 DNA, clone size, D gene, J gene, V gene. D genes are given only for firm matches. A row's size may be missing; if present it is once, few, many or a size class.

CDR3aa: CASSLGLAGGRKFF
CDR3nt: TGTGCCAGCAGCCTCGGACTAGCGGGGGGGAGGAAGTTCTTC
abundance: -
d_gene: TRBD2
j_gene: TRBJ2-1
v_gene: TRBV9

CDR3aa: CASSPGRVNTEAFF
CDR3nt: TGTGCCAGCAGCCCCGGCAGGGTGAACACTGAAGCTTTCTTT
abundance: once
d_gene: -
j_gene: TRBJ1-1
v_gene: TRBV7-2

CDR3aa: CASSFNRGHSPLHF
CDR3nt: TGTGCCAGCAGCTTCAACAGGGGGCACTCACCCCTCCACTTT
abundance: -
d_gene: TRBD1
j_gene: TRBJ1-6
v_gene: TRBV5-4

CDR3aa: CAISDTVGEQYF
CDR3nt: TGTGCCATCAGTGACACAGTTGGCGAGCAGTACTTC
abundance: -
d_gene: -
j_gene: TRBJ2-7
v_gene: TRBV10-3

CDR3aa: CASSPQTDSLSGANVLTF
CDR3nt: TGCGCCAGCAGCCCCCAGACCGACAGCCTCTCTGGGGCCAACGTCCTGACTTTC
abundance: -
d_gene: -
j_gene: TRBJ2-6
v_gene: TRBV5-1

CDR3aa: CASSQDWQRVTDTQYF
CDR3nt: TGTGCCAGCAGCCAAGATTGGCAGAGAGTTACAGATACGCAGTATTTT
abundance: -
d_gene: -
j_gene: TRBJ2-3
v_gene: TRBV14

CDR3aa: CASSGRTSGSTSQETQYF
CDR3nt: TGTGCCAGCAGCGGGAGGACTAGCGGGTCCACCTCCCAAGAGACCCAGTACTTC
abundance: -
d_gene: TRBD2
j_gene: TRBJ2-5
v_gene: TRBV5-4

CDR3aa: CASSPGQRSTIYF
CDR3nt: TGTGCCAGCAGCCCGGGACAGAGGAGCACCATATATTTT
abundance: -
d_gene: TRBD1
j_gene: TRBJ1-3
v_gene: TRBV7-2

CDR3aa: CASSRDGTSGNYNEQFF
CDR3nt: TGTGCCAGCAGCCGAGACGGGACTAGCGGGAACTACAATGAGCAGTTCTTC
abundance: few
d_gene: TRBD2
j_gene: TRBJ2-1
v_gene: TRBV3-1

CDR3aa: CASGWTDHEQYF
CDR3nt: TGTGCCAGCGGCTGGACGGACCACGAGCAGTACTTC
abundance: -
d_gene: -
j_gene: TRBJ2-7
v_gene: TRBV6-1

CDR3aa: CASSQGQGGGYLYGYTF
CDR3nt: TGTGCCAGCAGCCAAGGTCAAGGGGGCGGCTACCTCTATGGCTACACCTTC
abundance: -
d_gene: TRBD1
j_gene: TRBJ1-2
v_gene: TRBV3-1

CDR3aa: CASSRGAYNEQYF
CDR3nt: TGTGCCAGCAGTAGGGGTGCCTACAATGAGCAGTACTTC
abundance: few
d_gene: -
j_gene: TRBJ2-7
v_gene: TRBV6-2/TRBV6-3

CDR3aa: CASSPPGGQGNTEAFF
CDR3nt: TGTGCCAGCTCACCACCGGGGGGACAGGGGAACACTGAAGCTTTCTTT
abundance: once
d_gene: TRBD1
j_gene: TRBJ1-1
v_gene: TRBV18

CDR3aa: CSASGGAFGGYYEQYF
CDR3nt: TGCAGTGCTAGCGGGGGGGCTTTCGGAGGGTACTACGAGCAGTACTTC
abundance: -
d_gene: TRBD2
j_gene: TRBJ2-7
v_gene: TRBV20-1

CDR3aa: CASSVVPGSNGYTF
CDR3nt: TGTGCCAGCAGCGTAGTTCCAGGGTCTAATGGCTACACCTTC
abundance: -
d_gene: -
j_gene: TRBJ1-2
v_gene: TRBV9

CDR3aa: CASSPGQGRGSYNEQFF
CDR3nt: TGTGCCAGCTCACCGGGACAGGGAAGGGGCTCCTACAATGAGCAGTTCTTC
abundance: -
d_gene: TRBD1
j_gene: TRBJ2-1
v_gene: TRBV18

CDR3aa: CSARGTGTSGGGETQYF
CDR3nt: TGCAGTGCTAGGGGGACCGGGACTAGCGGGGGTGGAGAGACCCAGTACTTC
abundance: once
d_gene: TRBD2
j_gene: TRBJ2-5
v_gene: TRBV20-1

CDR3aa: CASSALQGQETQYF
CDR3nt: TGCGCCAGCAGCGCCCTGCAGGGACAAGAGACCCAGTACTTC
abundance: -
d_gene: -
j_gene: TRBJ2-5
v_gene: TRBV4-3

CDR3aa: CASSYRDSANYGYTF
CDR3nt: TGTGCCAGCAGTTACCGGGACAGCGCTAACTATGGCTACACCTTC
abundance: -
d_gene: TRBD1
j_gene: TRBJ1-2
v_gene: TRBV6-5

CDR3aa: CSAKTGTGSEAFF
CDR3nt: TGCAGCGCAAAGACCGGGACAGGGTCCGAAGCTTTCTTT
abundance: -
d_gene: TRBD1
j_gene: TRBJ1-1
v_gene: TRBV29-1

CDR3aa: CASSRHTPGQGAGETQYF
CDR3nt: TGTGCCAGCAGCCGCCATACTCCGGGACAGGGGGCAGGAGAGACCCAGTACTTC
abundance: few
d_gene: TRBD1
j_gene: TRBJ2-5
v_gene: TRBV6-1

CDR3aa: CASSSLGEYEQYF
CDR3nt: TGCGCCAGCAGCTCCCTAGGAGAATACGAGCAGTACTTC
abundance: -
d_gene: -
j_gene: TRBJ2-7
v_gene: TRBV5-1

CDR3aa: CASSTPANEQFF
CDR3nt: TGTGCCAGCAGCACCCCGGCCAATGAGCAGTTCTTC
abundance: few
d_gene: -
j_gene: TRBJ2-1
v_gene: TRBV21-1

CDR3aa: CASSSLRGGPDTQYF
CDR3nt: TGTGCCAGCAGCTCGCTCCGAGGGGGACCAGATACGCAGTATTTT
abundance: -
d_gene: -
j_gene: TRBJ2-3
v_gene: TRBV7-8

CDR3aa: CSSPSSGTGYGYTF
CDR3nt: TGCAGTTCGCCCTCCTCCGGGACAGGATATGGCTACACCTTC
abundance: once
d_gene: TRBD1
j_gene: TRBJ1-2
v_gene: TRBV20-1

CDR3aa: CASSPPTSSNEQFF
CDR3nt: TGCGCCAGCAGCCCCCCGACTAGCTCCAATGAGCAGTTCTTC
abundance: -
d_gene: TRBD2
j_gene: TRBJ2-1
v_gene: TRBV5-1

CDR3aa: CASSLSPQGVNSPLHF
CDR3nt: TGCGCCAGCAGCTTGTCACCCCAAGGCGTCAATTCACCCCTCCACTTT
abundance: -
d_gene: -
j_gene: TRBJ1-6
v_gene: TRBV5-1

CDR3aa: CASSESGGGDTQYF
CDR3nt: TGTGCCAGCAGCGAAAGCGGGGGTGGAGATACGCAGTATTTT
abundance: once
d_gene: TRBD2
j_gene: TRBJ2-3
v_gene: TRBV7-2

CDR3aa: CASSLTRTGEQYF
CDR3nt: TGTGCCAGCAGCCTTACCCGGACAGGGGAGCAGTACTTC
abundance: -
d_gene: TRBD1
j_gene: TRBJ2-4
v_gene: TRBV11-3

CDR3aa: CSARGVHLKTQYF
CDR3nt: TGCAGTGCTAGAGGCGTCCACCTCAAGACCCAGTACTTC
abundance: -
d_gene: -
j_gene: TRBJ2-5
v_gene: TRBV20-1

CDR3aa: CASSQQVNTEAFF
CDR3nt: TGTGCCAGCAGTCAACAGGTAAACACTGAAGCTTTCTTT
abundance: few
d_gene: -
j_gene: TRBJ1-1
v_gene: TRBV12-3/TRBV12-4

CDR3aa: CASSRRPGLAKNIQYF
CDR3nt: TGTGCCAGCAGCCGAAGACCAGGCCTAGCCAAAAACATTCAGTACTTC
abundance: -
d_gene: -
j_gene: TRBJ2-4
v_gene: TRBV12-3/TRBV12-4

CDR3aa: CAINVGTGRGDYGYTF
CDR3nt: TGTGCCATCAATGTCGGGACAGGGCGAGGGGACTATGGCTACACCTTC
abundance: few
d_gene: TRBD1
j_gene: TRBJ1-2
v_gene: TRBV10-3

CDR3aa: CSARRTGEGREKLFF
CDR3nt: TGCAGTGCTAGAAGGACAGGGGAAGGGCGAGAAAAACTGTTTTTT
abundance: many
d_gene: TRBD1
j_gene: TRBJ1-4
v_gene: TRBV20-1

CDR3aa: CASSYSMSRETQYF
CDR3nt: TGTGCCAGCAGTTACTCGATGTCGAGGGAGACCCAGTACTTC
abundance: once
d_gene: -
j_gene: TRBJ2-5
v_gene: TRBV6-5

CDR3aa: CASSPQRGETDTQYF
CDR3nt: TGTGCCAGCAGTCCTCAAAGGGGGGAGACAGATACGCAGTATTTT
abundance: many
d_gene: -
j_gene: TRBJ2-3
v_gene: TRBV6-5

CDR3aa: CASSRDGDQETQYF
CDR3nt: TGCGCCAGCAGCAGGGACGGAGACCAAGAGACCCAGTACTTC
abundance: once
d_gene: -
j_gene: TRBJ2-5
v_gene: TRBV5-1

CDR3aa: CASSLDGGLFYNEQFF
CDR3nt: TGCGCCAGCAGCTTGGATGGGGGACTCTTCTACAATGAGCAGTTCTTC
abundance: -
d_gene: -
j_gene: TRBJ2-1
v_gene: TRBV5-1

CDR3aa: CASSFGTGDYNEQFF
CDR3nt: TGTGCCAGCAGCTTTGGGACAGGGGACTACAATGAGCAGTTCTTC
abundance: -
d_gene: TRBD1
j_gene: TRBJ2-1
v_gene: TRBV5-4

CDR3aa: CASSPTRGRTDTQYF
CDR3nt: TGTGCCAGCAGCCCGACTAGGGGGCGCACAGATACGCAGTATTTT
abundance: -
d_gene: -
j_gene: TRBJ2-3
v_gene: TRBV11-2

CDR3aa: CAISRGLAGILRGQETQYF
CDR3nt: TGTGCCATCAGCCGCGGACTAGCGGGGATACTAAGGGGGCAAGAGACCCAGTACTTC
abundance: -
d_gene: TRBD2
j_gene: TRBJ2-5
v_gene: TRBV10-3

CDR3aa: CASNLGQGRDYEQYF
CDR3nt: TGTGCCAGCAACCTAGGACAGGGGAGGGACTACGAGCAGTACTTC
abundance: -
d_gene: TRBD1
j_gene: TRBJ2-7
v_gene: TRBV6-1

CDR3aa: CASGRVGETQYF
CDR3nt: TGTGCCAGCGGACGGGTCGGGGAGACCCAGTACTTC
abundance: once
d_gene: -
j_gene: TRBJ2-5
v_gene: TRBV10-3

CDR3aa: CASSQDGYGRDGYTF
CDR3nt: TGTGCCAGCAGCCAAGATGGTTACGGTCGAGATGGCTACACCTTC
abundance: few
d_gene: -
j_gene: TRBJ1-2
v_gene: TRBV3-1

CDR3aa: CSVGASGGAGTQYF
CDR3nt: TGCAGCGTTGGTGCTAGCGGGGGGGCCGGGACCCAGTACTTC
abundance: few
d_gene: TRBD2
j_gene: TRBJ2-5
v_gene: TRBV29-1

CDR3aa: CASSESFSWRTLRYEQYF
CDR3nt: TGCGCCAGCAGTGAGTCTTTCTCGTGGAGGACCCTCAGATACGAGCAGTACTTC
abundance: -
d_gene: -
j_gene: TRBJ2-7
v_gene: TRBV10-2

CDR3aa: CASSHTGQGNNEQFF
CDR3nt: TGTGCCAGCAGCCACACAGGGCAGGGTAACAATGAGCAGTTCTTC
abundance: -
d_gene: -
j_gene: TRBJ2-1
v_gene: TRBV3-1

CDR3aa: CASSPGVAAYQETQYF
CDR3nt: TGTGCCAGCAGCCCCGGGGTAGCGGCGTACCAAGAGACCCAGTACTTC
abundance: -
d_gene: -
j_gene: TRBJ2-5
v_gene: TRBV11-2

CDR3aa: CASSYNGGRTDTQYF
CDR3nt: TGTGCCAGCAGCTACAACGGTGGAAGAACAGATACGCAGTATTTT
abundance: -
d_gene: -
j_gene: TRBJ2-3
v_gene: TRBV27

CDR3aa: CASSLNGQGAGYEKLFF
CDR3nt: TGTGCCAGCAGCTTAAACGGACAGGGGGCGGGATACGAAAAACTGTTTTTT
abundance: -
d_gene: TRBD1
j_gene: TRBJ1-4
v_gene: TRBV13

CDR3aa: CASSQTGTSGRREQYF
CDR3nt: TGCGCCAGCAGCCAAACCGGGACTAGCGGAAGACGCGAGCAGTACTTC
abundance: few
d_gene: TRBD2
j_gene: TRBJ2-7
v_gene: TRBV4-1

CDR3aa: CASSLRGAGSYGYTF
CDR3nt: TGTGCCAGCAGCTTAAGGGGGGCAGGGAGCTATGGCTACACCTTC
abundance: -
d_gene: -
j_gene: TRBJ1-2
v_gene: TRBV11-2